This TCR beta chain is drawn from a study of cytomegalovirus exposure and HLA in healthy donors. Overall study findings and caveats: Donor immune exposure was known only as CMV serostatus. DRB1 had the most TCR associations and HLA-C the fewest, a later analysis found, with rates varying by HLA locus. The study recorded fewer than 200 TCR beta chains that were cytomegalovirus-associated.

The PCR contained 60 Vbeta and 13 Jbeta primers. Profiled with immunoSEQ multiplex PCR; TCRdb holds only in-frame clones, not every one. In the table there are about 170,000 clones, 80% to 90% of which are singletons. There are a few counts of this clone. Its antigen is unknown. The germline V gene has CDR1 MGHRA and CDR2 YSYEKL. J gave up 2 bases and V 4 bases, and 6 bases lay outside the gene matches. This CDR3 spans 16 amino acids. The chain links TRBV4-1 to TRBJ2-2; TRBD1 aligns across 8 bases. The source of this sequence is a male donor in good health and CMV-seronegative. Sequencing input: PBMCs. The CDR3 protein is CASSRGQGLNTGELFF. For the CDR3, the DNA is TGCGCCAGCAGCCGAGGACAGGGATTAAACACCGGGGAGCTGTTTTTT.